The TCR beta chain described here comes from a study of control samples from healthy donors and cancer patients. The assay was immunoSEQ multiplex PCR, and TCRdb's table has in-frame clones only and misses some. The table shows 100,000 to 150,000 clones, with 87% occurring only once. The CDR3 is made up of 15 amino acids. V dropped 2 bases and J dropped 6; count of bases not matched to a gene: 4. Germline V gene sequence: CDR1 KGHSH, CDR2 LQKENI. V is TRBV18 and J is TRBJ2-2; 9 bases line up with TRBD2. Sequenced input: blood. The clonotype was recovered from a man younger than 35 in good health. The CDR3 is CASSPVAGDAGELFF. CDR3 coding DNA: TGTGCCAGCTCACCAGTAGCGGGAGACGCCGGGGAGCTGTTTTTT.